The 21 T cell receptor beta chains reported below all come from one sample, sequenced in a study of blood T cell repertoires in COVID-19. Libraries were prepared by immunoSEQ multiplex PCR; TCRdb keeps only in-frame clonotypes and omits some of them. Here the sample spans about 120,000 clones, more than 70% being singletons. Sample: peripheral blood. These receptors were taken from a human donor in a cohort sampled during active COVID-19.

This clone showed up just once. The V call is TRBV12-3 or TRBV12-4, the J call TRBJ1-1; a possible D gene is TRBD1 (5 bases). This CDR3 is built from 13 residues. Trimming left V 6 bases short and J 5 bases short, with 13 bases between. CDR3 protein: CASSLGGRTEAFF. CDR3 bases: TGTGCCAGCAGCCTCGGGGGGAGGACTGAAGCTTTCTTT.

The chain employs TRBV3-1 (or the pseudogene TRBV3-2) and TRBJ1-2, with 12 bases aligning to TRBD1. Germline V gene data show CDR1 as LGHDT and CDR2 as YNNKEL (reference sequence). Trimming took 6 bases from V and 3 from J; bases not matched to a gene: 11. The CDR3 spans 17 residues. This chain's CDR3 is CASSPIRGQGAHYGYTF. The CDR3 DNA follows: TGTGCCAGCAGTCCAATCCGGGGACAGGGGGCCCACTATGGCTACACCTTC.

The sample holds a few counts of this clone. The chain recombines TRBV10-3 with TRBJ1-1; 8 bases are a match to TRBD1. V trimming: 10 bases; J trimming: 2 bases; junction bases outside the gene matches: 6. The CDR3 has 13 residues. CDR1 ENHRY and CDR2 SYGVKD come from the germline V gene. As DNA, the CDR3 is TGTGCCACCCGGACAGGGCCCAACACTGAAGCTTTCTTT. Encoded protein: CATRTGPNTEAFF.

The rearrangement links TRBV7-9 to TRBJ2-7, with 15 bases lining up with TRBD2. This CDR3 spans 18 amino acids. J gave up 1 base and V 2 bases, and 6 bases lay outside the gene matches. The germline gives CDR1 SEHNR, CDR2 FQNEAQ (reference sequence). CDR3 in amino acids: CASSLTPGTSGRSYEQYF. CDR3 DNA: TGTGCCAGCAGCTTAACGCCCGGGACTAGCGGGAGGTCCTACGAGCAGTACTTC.

The rearrangement links TRBV28 to TRBJ1-2, with 8 nucleotides matching TRBD1. CDR1 and CDR2 from the germline V gene are MDHEN and SYDVKM. J lost 1 base, V lost 10 bases, and 14 bases had no gene match. The CDR3 consists of 16 residues. This CDR3 is CATTGGPTTFNYGYTF. In nucleotides, the CDR3 is TGTGCCACCACAGGGGGACCTACTACCTTTAACTATGGCTACACCTTC.

The chain couples TRBV19 to TRBJ2-7, with 9 bases matching TRBD2. Germline CDR1 LNHDA, CDR2 SQIVND (reference sequence). V trimming: 4 bases; J trimming: 3 bases; junction bases outside the gene matches: 7. The length of the CDR3 is 15 residues. CDR3 bases: TGTGCCAGTAGTAAAAATAGCGGGAGAAGCTACGAGCAGTACTTC. As protein: CASSKNSGRSYEQYF.

For the CDR3, the DNA is TGTGCCAGCAGCTCCCGGCTAGGGGACTACGAGCAGTACTTC. As protein: CASSSRLGDYEQYF. The chain uses TRBV7-2 and TRBJ2-7; D is perhaps TRBD1 (5 bases). Looked up from germline, CDR1 is SGHTA and CDR2 is FQGNSA. The V end lost 4 bases, the J end lost 3 bases, and 13 bases lay between the germline ends. This CDR3 spans 14 amino acids. The variable domain in full, completed from reference TRBV7-2 and TRBJ2-7, reads GAGVSQSPSNKVTEKGKDVELRCDPISGHTALYWYRQSLGQGLEFLIYFQGNSAPDKSGLPSDRFSAERTGGSVSTLTIQRTQQEDSAVYLCASSSRLGDYEQYFGPGTRLTVT.

The chain couples TRBV28 to TRBJ2-7; 8 bases align to TRBD1. Germline loops: CDR1 MDHEN, CDR2 SYDVKM. This CDR3 has 16 residues. V shed 4 bases and J 2 bases; nucleotides not matched to a gene: 10. DNA for the CDR3: TGTGCCAGCAGTTATAGACAGGGGAAAGCGGCCTACGAGCAGTACTTC. The encoded protein is CASSYRQGKAAYEQYF.

The V call is TRBV2, the J call TRBJ1-2; D uncertain. The CDR3 is 12 amino acids. The V gene lost 8 bases and the J gene lost 1 base, with 8 bases spanning the gap. The V gene's germline CDR1 is SNHLY and CDR2 FYNNEI. The CDR3 region is CASGHSNYGYTF. CDR3 DNA: TGTGCCAGCGGGCATAGTAACTATGGCTACACCTTC.

This clone was seen only a few times. V and J are TRBV30 and TRBJ1-1, with D hard to call. V lost 1 base and J 0 bases, leaving 6 bases between the germline ends. Germline lookup yields CDR1 GTSNPN and CDR2 SVGIG (reference sequence). The length of the CDR3 is 13 residues. In nucleotides, the CDR3 is TGTGCCTGGAGTGACGAGGTGAACACTGAAGCTTTCTTT. Encoded protein: CAWSDEVNTEAFF.

The chain recombines TRBV28 with TRBJ1-3; D remains ambiguous. This CDR3 is 15 amino acids long. CDR1 MDHEN and CDR2 SYDVKM come from the germline V gene. V was trimmed by 2 bases and J by 4 bases, leaving 12 bases between them. The CDR3 nucleotides read TGTGCCAGCAGTTTAACGGGGTCGTTAGGAAACACCATATATTTT. Residues: CASSLTGSLGNTIYF.

This clone has more than one count but fewer than ten. The chain is built from TRBV13 and TRBJ2-3, with 12 bases fitting TRBD2. Germline V gene sequence: CDR1 PRHDT, CDR2 FYEKMQ (reference sequence). The CDR3 length is 16 residues. Unmatched junction bases numbered 8, after V lost 6 bases and J lost 4 bases. The CDR3: CASRFGLAGQSDTQYF. The CDR3 region has the DNA TGTGCCAGCAGATTTGGACTAGCGGGACAATCAGATACGCAGTATTTT.

The genes are TRBV5-1 and TRBJ1-2, with D hard to call. V was clipped by 1 base and J by 3 bases, with 16 bases between them. CDR3 size: 16 residues. Germline CDR1 is SGHRS and CDR2 is YFSETQ. The CDR3 spells CASSLTGSRGYYGYTF. The CDR3 coding sequence is TGCGCCAGCAGCTTGACTGGGTCCAGAGGGTACTATGGCTACACCTTC.

The table lists this clone with a few counts. The chain carries TRBV9 and TRBJ2-7, with TRBD1 matching over 8 bases. With V trimmed by 0 bases and J by 4 bases, 6 bases remained unmatched. The CDR3 is made up of 15 amino acids. Germline CDR1 is SGDLS and CDR2 is YYNGEE. The chain's CDR3 is CASSVADRVGYEQYF. DNA of the CDR3: TGTGCCAGCAGCGTAGCGGACAGGGTTGGATACGAGCAGTACTTC. The whole variable domain, filled in from reference TRBV9 and TRBJ2-7, reads DSGVTQTPKHLITATGQRVTLRCSPRSGDLSVYWYQQSLDQGLQFLIQYYNGEERAKGNILERFSAQQFPDLHSELNLSSLELGDSALYFCASSVADRVGYEQYFGPGTRLTVT.

This clone was observed a few times. This chain connects TRBV6-6 to TRBJ2-7, with 8 bases aligning to TRBD1. The V gene end was trimmed by 10 bases and the J gene end by 4 bases; junction bases not matched to a gene: 6. The CDR3 runs to 12 residues. Germline V gives CDR1 MNHNY, CDR2 SVGAGI (reference sequence). The CDR3, as DNA: TGTGCCACCCGGACAGGGTGGTACGAGCAGTACTTC. This encodes CATRTGWYEQYF.

This clone turned up a few times. The CDR3 reads CASGGQWSTEAFF. The CDR3 nucleotides read TGTGCCAGCGGAGGGCAGTGGAGCACTGAAGCTTTCTTT. The V gene is TRBV11-2, the J gene TRBJ1-1; D remains unclear. Trimming pared 8 bases from V and 4 bases from J, leaving 14 bases between. The CDR3 runs 13 residues. Looked up from germline, CDR1 is SGHAT and CDR2 is FQNNGV.

This clone was counted only a few times. The chain combines TRBV5-1 with TRBJ1-1; the D is unclear. Deletions cut 5 bases from V and 3 bases from J, with 17 bases between. The CDR3 is 15 residues long. Germline CDR1 SGHRS, CDR2 YFSETQ. The CDR3 sequence is CASRKTNWVDTEAFF. The CDR3 coding sequence is TGCGCCAGCAGAAAGACAAATTGGGTGGACACTGAAGCTTTCTTT. Filled out from reference TRBV5-1 and TRBJ1-1, the complete variable domain reads KAGVTQTPRYLIKTRGQQVTLSCSPISGHRSVSWYQQTPGQGLQFLFEYFSETQRNKGNFPGRFSGRQFSNSRSEMNVSTLELGDSALYLCASRKTNWVDTEAFFGQGTRLTVV.

This sequence joins TRBV28 and TRBJ1-1, with D possibly being TRBD1 (5 bases). This CDR3 comprises 12 residues. The V end was cut by 2 bases, the J end by 7 bases, with 8 bases between. The germline V gene encodes CDR1 MDHEN and CDR2 SYDVKM. CDR3 loop: CASSLDDSEAFF. CDR3 in DNA: TGTGCCAGCAGTTTAGACGACAGTGAAGCTTTCTTT.

The gene calls are TRBV21-1 and TRBJ2-7; the tabulated D call, TRBD1, remains unverified against the DNA. TRBV21-1 is reported as a pseudogene. This CDR3 comprises 18 residues. The CDR3 protein is CASSKGPWPDRGGYEQYF. CDR3 bases: TGTGCCAGCAGCAAAGGTCCATGGCCGGACAGGGGCGGGTACGAGCAGTACTTC.

There are many counts of this clone. This chain uses TRBV18 with TRBJ1-1; a possible D gene is TRBD1 (6 bases). V shed 3 bases and J shed 3 bases, with 11 bases lying between them. From germline, CDR1 is KGHSH and CDR2 LQKENI. The CDR3 totals 14 residues. The CDR3 sequence: CASSPRGGDTEAFF. For the CDR3, the DNA is TGTGCCAGCTCACCCCGAGGGGGAGACACTGAAGCTTTCTTT.

The V and J genes are TRBV28 and TRBJ1-2, with D tentatively TRBD1 (5 bases). Trimming left V 6 bases short and J 6 bases short, with 14 bases between. Germline V gene lookup returns CDR1 MDHEN and CDR2 SYDVKM. This CDR3 region has 13 residues. CDR3: CASSPRQPHGYTF. CDR3 DNA sequence: TGTGCCAGCAGCCCCAGACAGCCCCATGGCTACACCTTC.